This T cell receptor beta chain appears in the sequencing data of a study of blood T cell repertoires in COVID-19. At the level of the study: Samples taken during acute and convalescent COVID-19 were collected in the United States, Italy and Spain. PBMCs, B-cell-depleted T cells, or T cells provided the cDNA or gDNA that made up the material.

Authors' data handling: Using reference gene primer amplification, nucleated cell counts were estimated. Sequencing used immunoSEQ multiplex PCR; TCRdb keeps in-frame clones, though not all of them. For V, J and clone size, that table is used; D and trimming come from the DNA. The data contain about 250,000 clones, over 75% of them seen just once; the ten biggest clones take up around 0.8%. The CDR3 consists of 13 residues. Germline CDR1 is MNHEY and CDR2 is SVGAGI. The V gene lost 6 bases and the J gene lost 3 bases, with 12 bases spanning the gap. Sequencing was carried out using peripheral blood. V gene TRBV6-5 combines with J gene TRBJ2-7, with D possibly matching TRBD2 (6 bases). The origin of this receptor is a woman in her 30s with acute or convalescent COVID-19. CDR3 residues: CASSWGVSYEQYF. In nucleotides, the CDR3 is TGTGCCAGCAGCTGGGGGGTAAGCTACGAGCAGTACTTC.